This T cell receptor beta chain comes out of a study of identical twins. The study, taken as a whole, reports: Abundant cord blood beta clonotypes carried fewer insertions; memory repertoires showed none.

The ends were cut back, 4 bases at V and 0 bases at J, with 10 bases in the middle. CDR3 length: 14 residues. The germline CDR1 and CDR2 sequences are SGHTA and FQGNSA. This clonotype occurred many times. The antigen is unknown. MiXCR was run by TCRdb on the 5' RACE reads, yielding one entry per CDR3 protein. The sample carries fewer than 650,000 distinct CDR3 sequences, more than 9% recorded once. Separately, the same data were catalogued under a study of yellow fever vaccine responses in identical twins.

V and J are TRBV7-2 and TRBJ2-7, with D perhaps matching TRBD2 (6 bases). The receptor was isolated from a young woman in good health. The sequenced sample consisted of PBMCs. The CDR3 nucleotides read TGTGCCAGCAGCTATAGCGGTGGCTCCTACGAGCAGTACTTC. This sequence encodes CASSYSGGSYEQYF.